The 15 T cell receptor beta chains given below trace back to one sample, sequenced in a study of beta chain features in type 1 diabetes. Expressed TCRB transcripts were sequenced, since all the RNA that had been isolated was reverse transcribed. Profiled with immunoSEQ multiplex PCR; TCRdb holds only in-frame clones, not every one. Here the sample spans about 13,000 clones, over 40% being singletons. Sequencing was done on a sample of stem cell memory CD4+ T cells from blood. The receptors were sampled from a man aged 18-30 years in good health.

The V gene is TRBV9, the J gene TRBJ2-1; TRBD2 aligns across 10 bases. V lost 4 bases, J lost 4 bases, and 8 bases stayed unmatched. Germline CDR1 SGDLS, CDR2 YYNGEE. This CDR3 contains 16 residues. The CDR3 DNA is TGTGCCAGCAGCACCCTCGGGACTAGCGCTTACAATGAGCAGTTCTTC. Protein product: CASSTLGTSAYNEQFF.

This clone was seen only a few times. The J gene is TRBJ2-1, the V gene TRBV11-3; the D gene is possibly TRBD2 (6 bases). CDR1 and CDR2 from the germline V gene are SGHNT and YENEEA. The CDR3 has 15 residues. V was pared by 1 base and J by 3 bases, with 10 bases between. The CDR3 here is CASSLGGEIYNEQFF. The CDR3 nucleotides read TGTGCCAGCAGCTTAGGCGGGGAGATCTACAATGAGCAGTTCTTC. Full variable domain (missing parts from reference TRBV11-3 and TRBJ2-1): EAGVVQSPRYKIIEKKQPVAFWCNPISGHNTLYWYLQNLGQGPELLIRYENEEAVDDSQLPKDRFSAERLKGVDSTLKIQPAELGDSAVYLCASSLGGEIYNEQFFGPGTRLTVL.

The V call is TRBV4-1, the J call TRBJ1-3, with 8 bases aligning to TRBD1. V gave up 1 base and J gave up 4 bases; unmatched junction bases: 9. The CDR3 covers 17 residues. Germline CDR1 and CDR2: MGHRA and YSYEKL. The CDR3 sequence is CASSQASGGSVGNTIYF. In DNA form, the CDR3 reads TGCGCCAGCAGCCAAGCATCAGGGGGCAGCGTCGGAAACACCATATATTTT.

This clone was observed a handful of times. The DNA for the CDR3 is TGTGCCAGCAGCCAAGTCTTTCCGCGGGGGGGCGGCACAGATACGCAGTATTTT. This sequence encodes CASSQVFPRGGGTDTQYF. The rearrangement uses TRBV4-2 and TRBJ2-3, with 9 positions matching TRBD2. This CDR3 is built from 18 residues. Germline CDR1 and CDR2: LGHNA and YNFKEQ. J was trimmed by 1 base and V by 1 base; bases with no gene match: 9.

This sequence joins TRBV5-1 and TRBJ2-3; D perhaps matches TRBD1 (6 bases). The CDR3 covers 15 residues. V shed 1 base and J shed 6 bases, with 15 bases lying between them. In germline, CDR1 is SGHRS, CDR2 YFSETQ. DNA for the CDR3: TGCGCCAGCAGCTTGCAGGGGTCGGTCTCTGATACGCAGTATTTT. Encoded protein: CASSLQGSVSDTQYF. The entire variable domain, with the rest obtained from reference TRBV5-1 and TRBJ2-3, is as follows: KAGVTQTPRYLIKTRGQQVTLSCSPISGHRSVSWYQQTPGQGLQFLFEYFSETQRNKGNFPGRFSGRQFSNSRSEMNVSTLELGDSALYLCASSLQGSVSDTQYFGPGTRLTVL.

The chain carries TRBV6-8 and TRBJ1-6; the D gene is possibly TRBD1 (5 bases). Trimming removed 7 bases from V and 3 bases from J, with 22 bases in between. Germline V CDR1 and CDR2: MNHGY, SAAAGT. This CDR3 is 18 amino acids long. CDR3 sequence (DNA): TGTGCCAGCACCACCACCCAGGGCGGGGGATACTATAATTCACCCCTCCACTTT. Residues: CASTTTQGGGYYNSPLHF.

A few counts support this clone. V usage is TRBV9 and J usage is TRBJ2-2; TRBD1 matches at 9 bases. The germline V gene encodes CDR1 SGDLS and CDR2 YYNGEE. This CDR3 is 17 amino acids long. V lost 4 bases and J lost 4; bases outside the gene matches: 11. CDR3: CASSPRGGQGSTGELFF. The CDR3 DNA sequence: TGTGCCAGCAGCCCCCGTGGAGGACAGGGGAGCACCGGGGAGCTGTTTTTT. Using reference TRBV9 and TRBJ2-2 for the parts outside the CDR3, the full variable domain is DSGVTQTPKHLITATGQRVTLRCSPRSGDLSVYWYQQSLDQGLQFLIQYYNGEERAKGNILERFSAQQFPDLHSELNLSSLELGDSALYFCASSPRGGQGSTGELFFGEGSRLTVL.

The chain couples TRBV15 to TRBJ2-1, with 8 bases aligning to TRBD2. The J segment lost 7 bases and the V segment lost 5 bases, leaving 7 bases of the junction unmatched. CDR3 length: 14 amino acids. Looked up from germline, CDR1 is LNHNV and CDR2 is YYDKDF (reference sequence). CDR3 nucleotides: TGTGCCACCAGCCAGGCGGGGGGCCCGAATGAGCAGTTCTTC. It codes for CATSQAGGPNEQFF.

The CDR3 nucleotides read TGTGCCAGCAGCTCCTTCGGAGTAGCGGGTCAAGAGACCCAGTACTTC. It codes for CASSSFGVAGQETQYF. V gene TRBV7-9 combines with J gene TRBJ2-5, with 7 bases fitting TRBD2. The V gene end was trimmed by 4 bases and the J gene end by 2 bases; junction bases not matched to a gene: 10. CDR1 is SEHNR, CDR2 FQNEAQ, per germline (reference sequence). The CDR3 runs 16 residues.

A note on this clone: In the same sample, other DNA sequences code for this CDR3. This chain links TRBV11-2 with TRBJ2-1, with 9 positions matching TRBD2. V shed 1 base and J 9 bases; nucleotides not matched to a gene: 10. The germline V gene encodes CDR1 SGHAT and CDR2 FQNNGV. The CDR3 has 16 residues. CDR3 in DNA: TGTGCCAGCAGCTTAGTTGCGGGGGGGCTTATTTTTGAGCAGTTCTTC. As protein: CASSLVAGGLIFEQFF.

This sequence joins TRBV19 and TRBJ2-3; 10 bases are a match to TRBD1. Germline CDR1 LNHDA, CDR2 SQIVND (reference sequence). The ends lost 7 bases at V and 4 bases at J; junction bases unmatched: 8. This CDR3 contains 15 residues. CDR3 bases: TGTGCCAGTACCCGACAGGGGGCGCACCCAGATACGCAGTATTTT. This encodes CASTRQGAHPDTQYF. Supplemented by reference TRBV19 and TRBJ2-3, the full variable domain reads DGGITQSPKYLFRKEGQNVTLSCEQNLNHDAMYWYRQDPGQGLRLIYYSQIVNDFQKGDIAEGYSVSREKKESFPLTVTSAQKNPTAFYLCASTRQGAHPDTQYFGPGTRLTVL.

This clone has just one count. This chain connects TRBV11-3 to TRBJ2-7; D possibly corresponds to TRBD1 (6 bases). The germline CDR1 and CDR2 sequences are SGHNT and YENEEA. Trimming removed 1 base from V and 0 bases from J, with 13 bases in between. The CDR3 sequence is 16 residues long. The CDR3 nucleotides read TGTGCCAGCAGCTTAGTGTCGCAGGGGAGCTCCTACGAGCAGTACTTC. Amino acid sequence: CASSLVSQGSSYEQYF.

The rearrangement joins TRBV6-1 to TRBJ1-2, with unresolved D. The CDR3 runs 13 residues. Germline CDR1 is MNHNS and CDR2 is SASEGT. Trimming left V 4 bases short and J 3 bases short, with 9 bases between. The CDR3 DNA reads TGTGCCAGCAGTGTAGGGCGGGACTATGGCTACACCTTC. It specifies CASSVGRDYGYTF.

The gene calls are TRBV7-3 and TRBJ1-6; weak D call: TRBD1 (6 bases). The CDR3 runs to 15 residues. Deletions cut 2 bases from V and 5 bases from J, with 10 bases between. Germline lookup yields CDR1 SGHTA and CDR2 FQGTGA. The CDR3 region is CASSLRGADNSPLHF. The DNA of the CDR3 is TGTGCCAGCAGCTTACGGGGGGCTGATAATTCACCCCTCCACTTT.

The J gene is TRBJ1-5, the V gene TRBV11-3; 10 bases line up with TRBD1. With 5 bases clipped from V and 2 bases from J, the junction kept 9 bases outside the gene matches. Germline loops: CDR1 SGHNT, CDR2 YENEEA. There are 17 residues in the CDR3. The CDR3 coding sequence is TGTGCCAGCAGCCCGGGACAGGGGTATGGGGGCAATCAGCCCCAGCATTTT. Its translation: CASSPGQGYGGNQPQHF.